The 31 T cell receptor beta chains listed next were all sequenced from one sample in a study of cytomegalovirus exposure and HLA in healthy donors. In the PCR, 60 Vbeta and 13 Jbeta primers were used. The table came from immunoSEQ multiplex PCR; TCRdb's copy has only in-frame clones and leaves some out. There are about 130,000 clones in the sample; more than 70% occur only once, and approximately 2% lies in the top ten. The sample taken for sequencing was PBMCs. The receptor source for this set is a man aged 30-40 years in good health and CMV-seronegative.

The chain recombines TRBV6-1 with TRBJ1-2; 7 nucleotides align to TRBD1. The germline V gene encodes CDR1 MNHNS and CDR2 SASEGT. The V and J ends lost 7 bases and 4 bases, in that order; junction bases with no gene match: 9. The CDR3 sequence is 14 residues long. The CDR3 spells CASILDRALYGYTF. CDR3 nucleotide sequence: TGTGCCAGCATTTTAGACAGGGCTCTCTATGGCTACACCTTC.

The J gene is TRBJ2-4, the V gene TRBV7-9, with a weak D call TRBD1 (6 bases). The CDR3 is 17 amino acids. Trimming took off 1 base at V and 3 bases at J, with 16 bases between the two ends. The germline V gene has CDR1 SEHNR and CDR2 FQNEAQ (reference sequence). As DNA, the CDR3 is TGTGCCAGCAGCTTAGTTCGGCAGGGGATAGACAAAAACATTCAGTACTTC. It codes for CASSLVRQGIDKNIQYF.

The V call is TRBV5-1, the J call TRBJ2-5; 9 nucleotides match TRBD2. From germline, CDR1 is SGHRS and CDR2 YFSETQ. CDR3 length: 15 residues. V gave up 6 bases and J gave up 1 base; unmatched junction bases: 7. The CDR3 reads CASKRQLAGQETQYF. The CDR3 nucleotides are TGCGCCAGCAAGAGGCAACTAGCGGGCCAAGAGACCCAGTACTTC.

The chain has TRBV7-2 and TRBJ2-7; possibly TRBD1 for D (5 bases). Germline V gene data show CDR1 as SGHTA and CDR2 as FQGNSA. The CDR3 runs 14 residues. V gave up 5 bases and J gave up 0 bases, with 11 bases separating them. CDR3 amino acids: CASSADIPSYEQYF. As DNA, the CDR3 is TGTGCCAGCAGCGCGGACATACCCTCCTACGAGCAGTACTTC.

The chain joins TRBV5-4 to TRBJ2-4; 8 bases line up with TRBD1. In germline, CDR1 is SGHNT, CDR2 YYREEE (reference sequence). The CDR3 extends over 14 amino acids. J lost 4 bases, V lost 1 base, and 1 base had no gene match. Written as DNA, the CDR3 is TGTGCCAGCAGCTTGCAGGGGGCGAAAAACATTCAGTACTTC. Its protein product is CASSLQGAKNIQYF.

The chain couples TRBV6-1 to TRBJ1-5; the D is unclear. This CDR3 region has 16 residues. Per the germline V gene, CDR1 is MNHNS and CDR2 is SASEGT. V gave up 2 bases and J gave up 0 bases, with 11 bases separating them. As DNA, the CDR3 is TGTGCCAGCAGTGAACCGGCAGGCCCTAGCAATCAGCCCCAGCATTTT. Translating it yields CASSEPAGPSNQPQHF.

The chain couples TRBV19 to TRBJ2-7, with unresolved D. V gave up 6 bases and J gave up 0 bases, with 12 bases separating them. The CDR3 length is 14 residues. Per germline, CDR1 LNHDA and CDR2 SQIVND (reference sequence). CDR3 nucleotide sequence: TGTGCCAGTAGCCGAGCGCCTAGCTCCTACGAGCAGTACTTC. Encoded protein: CASSRAPSSYEQYF.

This clone occurred once. The chain is built from TRBV27 and TRBJ2-5; D not certain. CDR1 MNHEY and CDR2 SMNVEV come from the germline V gene (reference sequence). The CDR3 runs 12 residues. V lost 4 bases to trimming and J lost 7 bases, with 10 bases between them. The CDR3 loop reads CASSSLLGTQYF. CDR3 nucleotides: TGTGCCAGCAGTTCCCTCCTCGGGACCCAGTACTTC.

The chain has TRBV5-1 and TRBJ2-2, with 8 bases that match TRBD1. With V trimmed by 3 bases and J by 2 bases, 3 bases remained unmatched. CDR3 length: 15 residues. From germline, CDR1 is SGHRS and CDR2 YFSETQ. The CDR3 DNA follows: TGCGCCAGCAGCTATACAGGGGGTAACACCGGGGAGCTGTTTTTT. Translating it yields CASSYTGGNTGELFF.

The genes are TRBV4-1 and TRBJ1-4, with 9 bases that match TRBD1. This CDR3 region has 14 residues. The germline gives CDR1 MGHRA, CDR2 YSYEKL. The junction had 7 bases not matched to a gene; V was cut back by 4 bases and J by 10 bases. For the CDR3, the DNA is TGCGCCAGCAGCCTCATGACAGGGGGTGGAAAACTGTTTTTT. It yields the protein CASSLMTGGGKLFF.

The gene calls are TRBV7-9 and TRBJ2-6; 10 bases are shared with TRBD2. Germline loops: CDR1 SEHNR, CDR2 FQNEAQ (reference sequence). The ends lost 4 bases at V and 1 base at J; junction bases unmatched: 10. This CDR3 spans 19 amino acids. CDR3 region: CASSSRWLAGESGANVLTF. CDR3 nucleotide sequence: TGTGCCAGCAGCTCTCGGTGGCTAGCGGGAGAATCTGGGGCCAACGTCCTGACTTTC.

The chain combines TRBV6-5 with TRBJ2-7, with TRBD2 identical over 12 bases. Trimming at V came to 0 bases and at J to 7 bases, leaving 4 bases not matched to a gene. Germline V CDR1 and CDR2: MNHEY, SVGAGI. The CDR3 length is 15 residues. In DNA form, the CDR3 reads TGTGCCAGCAGTTACTCGACTAGCGGGAGTTTAGAGCAGTACTTC. The encoded protein is CASSYSTSGSLEQYF.

The chain links TRBV11-1 to TRBJ2-3, with D unclear. The CDR3 extends over 12 amino acids. V was clipped by 2 bases and J by 7 bases, with 7 bases between them. In germline, CDR1 is SGHAT, CDR2 FQDESV (reference sequence). CDR3 bases: TGTGCCAGCAGCTTACCTCTCCATACGCAGTATTTT. Translated: CASSLPLHTQYF.

The chain has TRBV11-2 and TRBJ2-7, with D perhaps matching TRBD1 (5 bases). V lost 0 bases and J lost 3, with 12 bases in between. Per the germline V gene, CDR1 is SGHAT and CDR2 is FQNNGV. The CDR3 totals 15 residues. CDR3 DNA sequence: TGTGCCAGCAGCTTAGATTCAGGGTCCGGCTACGAGCAGTACTTC. Its protein is CASSLDSGSGYEQYF.

This chain links TRBV9 with TRBJ2-5; TRBD1 might be the D (6 bases). V lost 3 bases and J 4 bases, leaving 13 bases between the germline ends. There are 14 residues in the CDR3. Germline loops: CDR1 SGDLS, CDR2 YYNGEE. In DNA, the CDR3 is TGTGCCAGCAGCGACGGGACACCTCGAGAGACCCAGTACTTC. Translated, it gives CASSDGTPRETQYF.

V is TRBV6-1 and J is TRBJ1-5, with a possible D match to TRBD1 (6 bases). The end of the DNA is better explained by TRBJ2-3, so the J call may be wrong. CDR1 MNHNS and CDR2 SASEGT come from the germline V gene. CDR3 length: 14 amino acids. CDR3 bases: TGTGCCAGCAGTCAGGGGTGGCGCAATCAGCCCCAGTATTTT. Protein: CASSQGWRNQPQYF.

This clone was seen once. CDR3 loop: CASSSQQGKGHQPQHF. The DNA of the CDR3 is TGTGCCAGCAGTTCTCAACAGGGGAAGGGGCACCAGCCCCAGCATTTT. V and J are TRBV2 and TRBJ1-5; 7 bases fit TRBD1. J gave up 7 bases and V 5 bases, and 14 bases lay outside the gene matches. Germline CDR1 and CDR2: SNHLY and FYNNEI. The CDR3 sequence is 16 residues long. The full variable domain, its missing parts supplied by reference TRBV2 and TRBJ1-5, is EPEVTQTPSHQVTQMGQEVILRCVPISNHLYFYWYRQILGQKVEFLVSFYNNEISEKSEIFDDQFSVERPDGSNFTLKIRSTKLEDSAMYFCASSSQQGKGHQPQHFGDGTRLSIL.

This chain connects TRBV4-1 to TRBJ2-4; 10 bases align to TRBD1. V shed 1 base and J 0 bases; nucleotides not matched to a gene: 6. The CDR3 length is 18 residues. Germline CDR1 and CDR2: MGHRA and YSYEKL. The CDR3 is CASSQGRQGALAKNIQYF. The DNA of the CDR3 is TGCGCCAGCAGCCAAGGCAGACAGGGGGCCCTAGCCAAAAACATTCAGTACTTC.

This clone has a single count. V gene TRBV5-1 combines with J gene TRBJ1-2, with D possibly TRBD1 on 5 matching bases. V was cut by 5 bases and J by 2 bases, with 10 bases left in between. This CDR3 is built from 13 residues. The germline V gene encodes CDR1 SGHRS and CDR2 YFSETQ. The CDR3 bases are TGCGCCAGCAGATCGGACACAAACTATGGCTACACCTTC. Its protein is CASRSDTNYGYTF.

J is TRBJ1-3 and V is TRBV12-5; D ambiguous. Germline assignment: CDR1 LGHNT and CDR2 FRNRAP. This CDR3 region has 12 residues. V was shortened by 7 bases and J by 2 bases, with 6 bases between the two germline ends. The CDR3 DNA reads TGTGCTAGTGCCAGGACTGGAAACACCATATATTTT. Translating gives CASARTGNTIYF.

This chain links TRBV5-6 with TRBJ2-7, with D uncertain. Trimming removed 4 bases at V and 0 bases at J, with 5 bases between. The CDR3 loop spans 12 amino acids. Germline V gene sequence: CDR1 SGHDT, CDR2 YYEEEE. The CDR3: CASSVSSYEQYF. CDR3 nucleotide sequence: TGTGCCAGCAGCGTGAGCTCCTACGAGCAGTACTTC.

The CDR3 region has the DNA TGTGCCAGCAGCGTAGGGGGGACTAGCGACCAAGAGACCCAGTACTTC. Translating it yields CASSVGGTSDQETQYF. The V gene is TRBV9, the J gene TRBJ2-5; 10 nucleotides match TRBD2. The CDR3 sequence is 16 residues long. Germline CDR1 SGDLS, CDR2 YYNGEE. V lost 0 bases, J lost 0 bases, and 2 bases stayed unmatched.

The chain uses TRBV9 and TRBJ1-2; 7 positions match TRBD1. The CDR3 sequence is 15 residues long. Germline CDR1 reads SGDLS; CDR2 reads YYNGEE. V gave up 0 bases and J gave up 4 bases; unmatched junction bases: 6. The CDR3 reads CASSVDRGLGYGYTF. DNA for the CDR3: TGTGCCAGCAGCGTAGACAGGGGTCTTGGCTATGGCTACACCTTC.

This chain joins TRBV5-1 and TRBJ2-7, with 8 nucleotides matching TRBD1. Trimming at V came to 4 bases and at J to 2 bases, leaving 5 bases not matched to a gene. Germline CDR1 and CDR2: SGHRS and YFSETQ. The CDR3 runs to 14 residues. CDR3 in amino acids: CASSRDRPTYEQYF. The CDR3 nucleotides are TGCGCCAGCAGCCGGGACAGGCCGACCTACGAGCAGTACTTC. The complete variable domain, with remaining parts taken from reference TRBV5-1 and TRBJ2-7, reads KAGVTQTPRYLIKTRGQQVTLSCSPISGHRSVSWYQQTPGQGLQFLFEYFSETQRNKGNFPGRFSGRQFSNSRSEMNVSTLELGDSALYLCASSRDRPTYEQYFGPGTRLTVT.

The chain combines TRBV6-5 with TRBJ2-7, with D uncertain. With 10 bases removed from V and 3 bases from J, the gap between germline ends came to 7 bases. There are 10 residues in the CDR3. Germline V gene sequence: CDR1 MNHEY, CDR2 SVGAGI. The CDR3 region has the DNA TGTGCCACCGGTAACTACGAGCAGTACTTC. It specifies CATGNYEQYF.

The gene calls are TRBV7-2 and TRBJ1-2, with 9 positions matching TRBD1. The germline CDR1 and CDR2 sequences are SGHTA and FQGNSA. The J segment lost 2 bases and the V segment lost 5 bases, leaving 12 bases of the junction unmatched. This CDR3 has 17 amino acids. In nucleotides, the CDR3 is TGTGCCAGCAGCCTCCATTTAACAGGGGGCGTCAACTATGGCTACACCTTC. This sequence encodes CASSLHLTGGVNYGYTF.

The chain links TRBV18 to TRBJ2-7; maybe TRBD2 (6 bases). The CDR3 contains 17 residues. Germline CDR1 and CDR2: KGHSH and LQKENI. Trimming took off 3 bases at V and 0 bases at J, with 18 bases between the two ends. CDR3 in amino acids: CASSPGLGTRSSYEQYF. The CDR3 nucleotides are TGTGCCAGCTCACCGGGACTCGGGACGAGGAGCTCCTACGAGCAGTACTTC.

The chain joins TRBV30 to TRBJ2-7; the D is unclear. Germline CDR1 is GTSNPN and CDR2 is SVGIG (reference sequence). The CDR3 extends over 12 amino acids. Trimming shortened V by 3 bases and J by 3 bases, and 9 bases separated the two germline ends. The CDR3 bases are TGTGCCTGGAGCCACAGTCTCTACGAGCAGTACTTC. Translating gives CAWSHSLYEQYF. Full variable domain (remainder filled in from reference TRBV30 and TRBJ2-7): SQTIHQWPATLVQPVGSPLSLECTVEGTSNPNLYWYRQAAGRGLQLLFYSVGIGQISSEVPQNLSASRPQDRQFILSSKKLLLSDSGFYLCAWSHSLYEQYFGPGTRLTVT.

The chain has TRBV6-5 and TRBJ2-1; perhaps TRBD2 as D (6 bases). The length of the CDR3 is 15 residues. Germline lookup yields CDR1 MNHEY and CDR2 SVGAGI. V dropped 5 bases and J dropped 0 bases, with 11 bases sitting between them. In DNA form, the CDR3 reads TGTGCCAGCAGTCAAAGACTAGACTCCTACAATGAGCAGTTCTTC. Its translation: CASSQRLDSYNEQFF.

The DNA of the CDR3 is TGCGCCAGCAGCCAGCCGGGATCACAAGAGACCCAGTACTTC. This gives the protein CASSQPGSQETQYF. This chain joins TRBV5-1 and TRBJ2-5; D might be TRBD2 (5 bases). The length of the CDR3 is 14 residues. Trimming stripped 4 bases from V and 2 bases from J, with 12 bases between. Germline lookup yields CDR1 SGHRS and CDR2 YFSETQ.

The J gene is TRBJ2-1, the V gene TRBV5-1; 11 bases match TRBD2. The CDR3 length is 17 residues. Losses at the gene ends were 4 bases for V and 8 bases for J; bases not matched to a gene: 14. The germline V gene encodes CDR1 SGHRS and CDR2 YFSETQ. CDR3 region: CASSHGYGLAGIHEQFF. The CDR3, as DNA: TGCGCCAGCAGCCACGGCTACGGACTAGCGGGCATCCATGAGCAGTTCTTC.